Listed here are 22 T cell receptor beta chains from one sample, sequenced in a study of CD8 T cells in ankylosing spondylitis. In TCRdb, the 5' RACE reads were re-called with MiXCR into one record per CDR3 protein. The table has 150,000 to 250,000 distinct CDR3 sequences, 10% to 15% seen once. Sequencing used blood, either unsorted or a sorted T cell fraction (not recorded which). The receptors come from a male donor with ankylosing spondylitis or in good health (not recorded which).

V is TRBV2 and J is TRBJ2-5; the match to TRBD1 covers 8 bases. V lost 6 bases and J lost 5; bases outside the gene matches: 8. This CDR3 is 14 amino acids long. Germline V gives CDR1 SNHLY, CDR2 FYNNEI. The CDR3 here is CASRGQEGPETQYF. CDR3 DNA sequence: TGTGCCAGCAGGGGACAGGAAGGGCCGGAGACCCAGTACTTC.

The chain has TRBV10-2 and TRBJ2-2, with D possibly being TRBD2 (6 bases). This CDR3 is built from 16 residues. Trimming pared 2 bases from V and 2 bases from J, leaving 12 bases between. CDR1 and CDR2 (germline): WSHSY, SAAADI. This CDR3 reads CASSERLATNTGELFF. CDR3 DNA: TGCGCCAGCAGTGAGAGGCTAGCGACCAACACCGGGGAGCTGTTTTTT.

This clonotype has only a few counts. The chain recombines TRBV7-9 with TRBJ2-5; no clear D. This CDR3 contains 15 residues. V was clipped by 1 base and J by 1 base, with 10 bases between them. Per germline, CDR1 SEHNR and CDR2 FQNEAQ (reference sequence). In nucleotides, the CDR3 is TGTGCCAGCAGCTTAGGGCCCCCACTCCAAGAGACCCAGTACTTC. Its translation is CASSLGPPLQETQYF.

J is TRBJ1-2 and V is TRBV18, with unresolved D. Per the germline V gene, CDR1 is KGHSH and CDR2 is LQKENI. The CDR3 contains 14 residues. Trimming cost V 2 bases and J 4 bases, with 11 bases left between them. This CDR3 is CASSPGEGIYGYTF. DNA for the CDR3: TGTGCCAGCTCACCAGGAGAGGGAATCTATGGCTACACCTTC.

The rearrangement uses TRBV27 and TRBJ1-6; 8 bases agree with TRBD1. This CDR3 comprises 12 residues. CDR1 MNHEY and CDR2 SMNVEV come from the germline V gene (reference sequence). Trimming at V came to 8 bases and at J to 10 bases, leaving 4 bases not matched to a gene. Here the CDR3 DNA reads TGTGCCAGCGCTCAGGGGGCCTCACCCCTCCACTTT. Protein: CASAQGASPLHF.

A few counts support this clonotype. This chain uses TRBV2 with TRBJ2-7; D call uncertain. Germline V gene sequence: CDR1 SNHLY, CDR2 FYNNEI. V lost 0 bases to trimming and J lost 3 bases, with 9 bases between them. The CDR3 length is 14 residues. The CDR3 loop reads CASSEAGSLYEQYF. CDR3 DNA sequence: TGTGCCAGCAGTGAAGCGGGCTCCCTCTACGAGCAGTACTTC.

This clonotype was seen many times. The V gene is TRBV13, the J gene TRBJ1-1; no firm D call. The V end was cut by 7 bases, the J end by 2 bases, with 8 bases between. CDR3 length: 12 residues. The germline V gene encodes CDR1 PRHDT and CDR2 FYEKMQ (reference sequence). In DNA, the CDR3 is TGTGCCAGCACCCCGTACAACACTGAAGCTTTCTTT. Its protein product is CASTPYNTEAFF. The full variable domain, in which reference TRBV13 and TRBJ1-1 provide the parts outside the CDR3, is AAGVIQSPRHLIKEKRETATLKCYPIPRHDTVYWYQQGPGQDPQFLISFYEKMQSDKGSIPDRFSAQQFSDYHSELNMSSLELGDSALYFCASTPYNTEAFFGQGTRLTVV.

By its share, this clonotype is medium-sized (0.01 to 0.1%). The genes are TRBV4-2 and TRBJ2-1; 8 nucleotides agree with TRBD2. J gave up 2 bases and V 0 bases, and 0 bases lay outside the gene matches. CDR3 length equals 15 residues. The V gene's germline CDR1 is LGHNA and CDR2 YNFKEQ. Here the CDR3 reads CASSQEAGAYNEQFF. The CDR3 nucleotides are TGTGCCAGCAGCCAAGAAGCGGGAGCCTACAATGAGCAGTTCTTC.

The V and J genes are TRBV7-9 and TRBJ2-2; D may be TRBD1 or TRBD2 (6 bases each). The CDR3 sequence is 17 residues long. With 3 bases removed from V and 1 base from J, the gap between germline ends came to 15 bases. CDR1 and CDR2 from the germline V gene are SEHNR and FQNEAQ (reference sequence). In DNA form, the CDR3 reads TGTGCCAGCAGCTTGCCCCGTGGGGGGCTGAACACCGGGGAGCTGTTTTTT. It encodes CASSLPRGGLNTGELFF.

This clonotype was found a few times. This chain joins TRBV7-8 and TRBJ2-2; no reliable D call. The germline CDR1 and CDR2 sequences are SGHVS and FQNEAQ. The CDR3 loop spans 15 amino acids. V was clipped by 5 bases and J by 5 bases, with 15 bases between them. CDR3 residues: CASSQWTAPTGELFF. CDR3 DNA sequence: TGTGCCAGCAGCCAATGGACGGCTCCTACCGGGGAGCTGTTTTTT.

The rearrangement uses TRBV7-8 and TRBJ2-1, with 9 bases lining up with TRBD1. The CDR3 length is 15 residues. The V segment lost 5 bases and the J segment 9 bases; nucleotides outside the gene matches: 11. Germline V gene lookup returns CDR1 SGHVS and CDR2 FQNEAQ. The CDR3 here is CASSPDRGGFGEQFF. CDR3 in DNA: TGTGCCAGCAGCCCGGACAGGGGAGGCTTCGGTGAGCAGTTCTTC.

This clonotype was seen more than once but under ten times. This sequence joins TRBV10-1 and TRBJ2-1, with D maybe TRBD2 (6 bases). The ends were cut back, 4 bases at V and 1 base at J, with 8 bases in the middle. In germline, CDR1 is WNHNN, CDR2 SYGVQD (reference sequence). The CDR3 consists of 14 residues. This chain's CDR3 is CASSVSGSYNEQFF. The CDR3 region has the DNA TGCGCCAGCAGTGTTAGCGGTTCCTACAATGAGCAGTTCTTC.

V is TRBV6-1 and J is TRBJ2-7; the D gene could be TRBD1 or TRBD2 (5 bases each). This CDR3 comprises 15 residues. Germline V gene sequence: CDR1 MNHNS, CDR2 SASEGT. Trimming removed 3 bases from V and 3 bases from J, with 15 bases in between. The CDR3 is CASSETRDAFYEQYF. In DNA, the CDR3 is TGTGCCAGCAGTGAGACGAGGGACGCGTTCTACGAGCAGTACTTC.

The chain combines TRBV20-1 with TRBJ2-1, with 11 nucleotides matching TRBD2. CDR3 length equals 17 residues. Germline CDR1 reads DFQATT; CDR2 reads SNEGSKA (reference sequence). The trim removed 0 bases at V and 7 bases at J, leaving 11 bases unmatched. The CDR3 sequence is CSARDRGGIAGGNEQFF. The CDR3, as DNA: TGCAGTGCTAGAGATCGGGGAGGTATAGCGGGAGGGAATGAGCAGTTCTTC.

This clonotype was picked up a small number of times. This chain's CDR3 is CASSISGRDVYLEQFF. Written as DNA, the CDR3 is TGTGCCAGCAGCATTAGCGGGAGGGACGTCTACCTTGAGCAGTTCTTC. The V and J genes are TRBV6-1 and TRBJ2-1, with 11 bases identical to TRBD2. CDR1 and CDR2 (germline): MNHNS, SASEGT. CDR3 size: 16 residues. V shed 6 bases and J 9 bases; nucleotides not matched to a gene: 13.

There are many counts of this clonotype. CDR3 DNA: TGTGCCAGCGCCGATGACCGCAATGAGCAGTTCTTC. It yields the protein CASADDRNEQFF. The chain recombines TRBV27 with TRBJ2-1; D unresolved. This CDR3 has 12 amino acids. Germline values: CDR1 MNHEY, CDR2 SMNVEV (reference sequence). Trimming removed 8 bases from V and 6 bases from J, with 11 bases in between.

This clonotype showed up just a few times. The chain carries TRBV19 and TRBJ2-7; no clear D. Germline-derived CDR1 and CDR2 are LNHDA and SQIVND (reference sequence). This CDR3 comprises 13 residues. V lost 3 bases, J lost 4 bases, and 10 bases lay in between. The CDR3 protein is CASSIAGGYEQYF. Written as DNA, the CDR3 is TGTGCCAGTAGTATTGCAGGTGGTTACGAGCAGTACTTC.

This clonotype was counted between two and nine times. The CDR3 region is CASSSEEGEDNEQFF. Written as DNA, the CDR3 is TGTGCCAGCAGCTCCGAGGAAGGGGAAGACAATGAGCAGTTCTTC. This chain uses TRBV7-9 with TRBJ2-1, with TRBD1 as a possible D gene (5 bases). The CDR3 runs 15 residues. CDR1 and CDR2 from the germline V gene are SEHNR and FQNEAQ (reference sequence). Deletions cut 4 bases from V and 5 bases from J, with 15 bases between.

This chain links TRBV6-4 with TRBJ2-1, with 8 bases aligning to TRBD2. Germline V gene lookup returns CDR1 MRHNA and CDR2 SNTAGT. The V segment lost 4 bases and the J segment 0 bases; nucleotides outside the gene matches: 5. The CDR3 is 16 amino acids. CDR3 loop: CASSVSGGSSYNEQFF. The CDR3 DNA follows: TGTGCCAGCAGTGTCTCGGGAGGGAGCTCCTACAATGAGCAGTTCTTC.

V and J are TRBV15 and TRBJ2-1; D remains unclear. The CDR3 is 13 amino acids. V lost 8 bases and J 4 bases, leaving 12 bases between the germline ends. The germline V gene encodes CDR1 LNHNV and CDR2 YYDKDF (reference sequence). The chain's CDR3 is CATAAQTYNEQFF. In DNA, the CDR3 is TGTGCCACCGCGGCACAGACATACAATGAGCAGTTCTTC.

This clonotype was counted between two and nine times. The chain uses TRBV11-2 and TRBJ2-1; D assignment may be TRBD1 or TRBD2 (6 bases each). Germline assignment: CDR1 SGHAT and CDR2 FQNNGV. V gave up 5 bases and J gave up 4 bases, with 15 bases separating them. CDR3 size: 15 residues. The CDR3 protein is CASSQPPGAYNEQFF. The CDR3 nucleotides read TGTGCCAGCAGCCAGCCCCCGGGGGCTTACAATGAGCAGTTCTTC.

This clonotype has at least ten counts. The chain combines TRBV14 with TRBJ1-6; no reliable D call. The ends were cut back, 4 bases at V and 3 bases at J, with 10 bases in the middle. CDR1 is SGHDN, CDR2 FVKESK, per germline. The CDR3 totals 15 residues. The CDR3 loop is CASSPDGYYNSPLHF. The CDR3 DNA is TGTGCCAGCAGCCCAGACGGGTACTATAATTCACCCCTCCACTTT.